Shown below are 3 T cell receptor beta chains from a single sample sequenced in a study of shared clonotypes between healthy human individuals. The method was immunoSEQ multiplex PCR; TCRdb's version includes in-frame clones alone and lacks a portion of them. The repertoire consists of approximately 650,000 clones, with 95% to 96% occurring once and the leading ten covering 0.095% to 0.12%. CD8 cells regarded as naive lacked CD45RO, were positively chosen for CCR7, and omitted terminally differentiated effector memory CD45RA+ cells. The sequencing sample was made of naive CD8+ T cells sorted from blood. The source of these receptors is a woman under 40 in good health.

The genes are TRBV11-3 and TRBJ2-2, with 10 bases that match TRBD2. Trimming cost V 4 bases and J 7 bases; bases outside gene matches: 3. CDR3 length: 14 amino acids. The germline V gene has CDR1 SGHNT and CDR2 YENEEA. The CDR3 DNA sequence: TGTGCCAGCAGCTCGGCTAGCGGGAGCGGGGAGCTGTTTTTT. Translation: CASSSASGSGELFF.

This clone has just one count. J is TRBJ2-5 and V is TRBV23-1; D is unclear. TRBV23-1 is an ORF; its function is uncertain. The CDR3 runs 15 residues. Trimming took 2 bases from V and 3 from J, leaving 13 bases between them. The CDR3 region has the DNA TGCGCCAGCAGTCAAAGGCGGCTATTGGAAGAGACCCAGTACTTC. This encodes CASSQRRLLEETQYF.

This chain uses TRBV7-8 with TRBJ2-5; D call uncertain. Trimming cost V 7 bases and J 1 base, with 13 bases left between them. Germline V lookup: CDR1 SGHVS, CDR2 FQNEAQ. The CDR3 has 14 amino acids. The CDR3 sequence is CASNPQTGQETQYF. The CDR3 DNA reads as TGTGCCAGCAACCCCCAAACGGGCCAAGAGACCCAGTACTTC.